The 5 T cell receptor beta chains below all came from one sample that was sequenced in a study of blood T cell repertoires in COVID-19. Clones were read by immunoSEQ multiplex PCR, and TCRdb kept only the in-frame ones, dropping some. The sample yields some 300,000 clones, approximately 88% seen once. The specimen was peripheral blood. These TCRs come from a woman between 25 and 40 years old who had recovered from COVID-19.

This sequence joins TRBV6-2 or TRBV6-3 and TRBJ1-1; 11 bases align to TRBD1. The germline V gene has CDR1 MNHEY and CDR2 SVGEGT. V gave up 5 bases and J gave up 6 bases; unmatched junction bases: 5. The CDR3 has 14 residues. This chain's CDR3 is CASSGQGARAEAFF. CDR3 DNA: TGTGCCAGCAGTGGACAGGGGGCAAGGGCTGAAGCTTTCTTT.

The rearrangement joins TRBV6-1 to TRBJ1-1, with TRBD1 identical over 7 bases. CDR3 length: 15 amino acids. V was pared by 2 bases and J by 4 bases, with 7 bases of the junction left unmatched. From germline, CDR1 is MNHNS and CDR2 SASEGT. The CDR3 region is CASSENRGMGTEAFF. CDR3 coding DNA: TGTGCCAGCAGTGAAAACAGGGGAATGGGCACTGAAGCTTTCTTT.

The V gene is TRBV11-2, the J gene TRBJ2-5; D possibly corresponds to TRBD2 (6 bases). The germline CDR1 and CDR2 sequences are SGHAT and FQNNGV. Deletions cut 8 bases from V and 2 bases from J, with 6 bases between. The CDR3 is 11 amino acids. Here the CDR3 reads CASGGQETQYF. The CDR3 DNA reads as TGTGCCAGCGGGGGGCAAGAGACCCAGTACTTC.

This clone came up once. The V gene is TRBV6-5, the J gene TRBJ2-7; D may be TRBD1 (6 bases). V lost 7 bases and J lost 9, with 13 bases in between. Germline CDR1 and CDR2: MNHEY and SVGAGI. This CDR3 comprises 11 residues. The CDR3: CASNSGVGQYF. The CDR3 coding sequence is TGTGCCAGCAACTCAGGGGTGGGGCAGTACTTC.

The chain carries TRBV7-2 and TRBJ1-4; D might be TRBD1 (6 bases). From germline, CDR1 is SGHTA and CDR2 FQGNSA. The CDR3 covers 14 residues. The V end lost 2 bases, the J end lost 8 bases, and 12 bases lay between the germline ends. The CDR3 DNA follows: TGTGCCAGCAGCTTATACAGGGAGGGCGAAAAACTGTTTTTT. Encoded protein: CASSLYREGEKLFF.